This record looks at one T cell receptor (beta chain) sequence and its context. The CDR3 loop spans 11 amino acids. Germline V gene data show CDR1 as MNHEY and CDR2 as SVGAGI. The ends were cut back, 6 bases at V and 12 bases at J, with 14 bases in the middle. This sample was included in a study of blood T cell repertoires in COVID-19. Study-level information: COVID-19 samples from acute and convalescent phases originated in the United States, Italy and Spain. Sample material is recorded as cDNA or gDNA derived from T cells, B-cell-depleted T cells, or PBMCs.

In the original analysis: Amplification with reference gene primers provided the estimates of nucleated cell counts. The data were produced by immunoSEQ multiplex PCR, yet TCRdb's version contains in-frame clones alone and is incomplete. V, J and clone size reflect that table, while D and trimming were determined from the DNA. The data hold under 400,000 clones, with approximately 89% observed a single time. Recruited during active infection, patients (from Seattle) were subsequently followed longitudinally. The TCR sequence derives from a young woman with COVID-19, enrolled during active disease. The material sequenced was peripheral blood. The rearrangement joins TRBV6-5 to TRBJ1-1; D is possibly TRBD1 (6 bases). The CDR3 coding sequence is TGTGCCAGCAGCTTCCAGGGGACCCCTTTCTTT. Translation gives CASSFQGTPFF.